A selection of T cell receptor beta chains follows, all from one sample in a study of shared clonotypes between healthy human individuals. Measured with immunoSEQ multiplex PCR; TCRdb has only the in-frame clones, and not every one. The profile covers a few million clones, with approximately 90% appearing a single time and 0.13% to 0.15% taken by the ten largest. The specimen sequenced was naive CD4+ T cells sorted from blood. Receptors were obtained from a man between 18 and 35 years old in good health. Both conserved end residues are part of each CDR3. The order of the fields is D gene, V gene, clone size, J gene, CDR3 length, CDR3 protein, CDR3 DNA. D genes are given only for firm matches. Size tells how often a clone was seen (once, few, many) or the class of an expanded clone, and some rows leave it out.

d_gene: .; v_gene: TRBV7-8; abundance: .; j_gene: TRBJ1-2; len: 13; CDR3aa: CASSRGGLGGYTF; CDR3nt: TGTGCCAGCAGTCGGGGGGGGCTTGGAGGCTACACCTTC
d_gene: .; v_gene: TRBV2; abundance: .; j_gene: TRBJ1-3; len: 14; CDR3aa: CASKPVPSGNTIYF; CDR3nt: TGTGCCAGCAAACCTGTCCCCTCTGGAAACACCATATATTTT
d_gene: .; v_gene: TRBV19; abundance: .; j_gene: TRBJ2-3; len: 14; CDR3aa: CATRPGASTDTQYF; CDR3nt: TGTGCCACTCGTCCCGGAGCTAGCACAGATACGCAGTATTTT
d_gene: TRBD1; v_gene: TRBV2; abundance: .; j_gene: TRBJ2-1; len: 15; CDR3aa: CASSEDRGYYNEQFF; CDR3nt: TGTGCCAGCAGTGAGGACAGGGGCTACTACAATGAGCAGTTCTTC
d_gene: TRBD1; v_gene: TRBV7-2; abundance: .; j_gene: TRBJ2-7; len: 16; CDR3aa: CASSSRTGASSYEQYF; CDR3nt: TGTGCCAGCAGCTCGAGGACAGGGGCGTCCTCCTACGAGCAGTACTTC
d_gene: TRBD2; v_gene: TRBV2; abundance: .; j_gene: TRBJ2-7; len: 13; CDR3aa: CASGLAGNYEQYF; CDR3nt: TGTGCCAGTGGACTAGCGGGCAACTACGAGCAGTACTTC
d_gene: TRBD1; v_gene: TRBV5-4; abundance: .; j_gene: TRBJ1-6; len: 14; CDR3aa: CASSSQGAGSPLHF; CDR3nt: TGTGCCAGCAGCTCACAGGGGGCGGGATCACCCCTCCACTTT
d_gene: TRBD1; v_gene: TRBV19; abundance: .; j_gene: TRBJ1-1; len: 15; CDR3aa: CASSINSAGGSEAFF; CDR3nt: TGTGCCAGTAGTATTAACTCCGCAGGGGGTTCTGAAGCTTTCTTT
d_gene: TRBD2; v_gene: TRBV5-6; abundance: once; j_gene: TRBJ2-3; len: 18; CDR3aa: CASRYRTSGGPSTDTQYF; CDR3nt: TGTGCCAGCAGGTACCGGACTAGCGGGGGCCCTAGCACAGATACGCAGTATTTT
d_gene: TRBD1; v_gene: TRBV10-3; abundance: .; j_gene: TRBJ1-2; len: 14; CDR3aa: CAIDQGGWSYGYTF; CDR3nt: TGTGCCATCGATCAAGGGGGCTGGAGTTATGGCTACACCTTC
d_gene: .; v_gene: TRBV5-6; abundance: once; j_gene: TRBJ2-2; len: 15; CDR3aa: CASSLQDGNTGELFF; CDR3nt: TGTGCCAGCAGCTTACAGGACGGTAACACCGGGGAGCTGTTTTTT
d_gene: .; v_gene: TRBV30; abundance: once; j_gene: TRBJ2-3; len: 14; CDR3aa: CAWSVQEFTDTQYF; CDR3nt: TGTGCCTGGAGTGTACAGGAGTTCACAGATACGCAGTATTTT
d_gene: .; v_gene: TRBV12-5; abundance: .; j_gene: TRBJ1-1; len: 15; CDR3aa: CASGLVVTPNTEAFF; CDR3nt: TGTGCTAGTGGTTTGGTCGTAACTCCTAACACTGAAGCTTTCTTT
d_gene: .; v_gene: TRBV18; abundance: .; j_gene: TRBJ2-1; len: 13; CDR3aa: CASSPGQRGEQFF; CDR3nt: TGTGCCAGCTCACCAGGGCAGCGTGGTGAGCAGTTCTTC
d_gene: .; v_gene: TRBV5-1; abundance: .; j_gene: TRBJ2-3; len: 14; CDR3aa: CASSPGYERDTQYF; CDR3nt: TGCGCCAGCAGCCCTGGTTATGAGAGAGATACGCAGTATTTT
d_gene: .; v_gene: TRBV18; abundance: once; j_gene: TRBJ2-7; len: 16; CDR3aa: CASSPQVGTQAYEQYF; CDR3nt: TGTGCCAGCTCACCGCAGGTCGGGACACAAGCCTACGAGCAGTACTTC
d_gene: .; v_gene: TRBV9; abundance: .; j_gene: TRBJ2-2; len: 13; CDR3aa: CASSTGTPGELFF; CDR3nt: TGTGCCAGCAGCACCGGGACGCCCGGGGAGCTGTTTTTT
d_gene: TRBD2; v_gene: TRBV7-2; abundance: .; j_gene: TRBJ2-2; len: 17; CDR3aa: CASGRSGLAGGAGELFF; CDR3nt: TGTGCCAGCGGAAGATCGGGGCTAGCGGGAGGAGCCGGGGAGCTGTTTTTT
d_gene: .; v_gene: TRBV29-1; abundance: once; j_gene: TRBJ2-7; len: 13; CDR3aa: CSVESLSSYEQYF; CDR3nt: TGCAGCGTTGAATCTTTGAGCTCCTACGAGCAGTACTTC
d_gene: .; v_gene: TRBV7-2; abundance: once; j_gene: TRBJ2-7; len: 16; CDR3aa: CASSLERGGGSYEQYF; CDR3nt: TGTGCCAGCAGCTTAGAACGAGGGGGAGGGAGTTACGAGCAGTACTTC
d_gene: .; v_gene: TRBV2; abundance: once; j_gene: TRBJ1-1; len: 14; CDR3aa: CASSPLEGFTEAFF; CDR3nt: TGTGCCAGCAGCCCGTTAGAGGGATTCACTGAAGCTTTCTTT
d_gene: .; v_gene: TRBV6-6; abundance: .; j_gene: TRBJ1-3; len: 15; CDR3aa: CASSLKGFSGNTIYF; CDR3nt: TGTGCCAGCAGTTTAAAGGGCTTCTCTGGAAACACCATATATTTT
d_gene: .; v_gene: TRBV5-1; abundance: once; j_gene: TRBJ2-7; len: 16; CDR3aa: CASSPRAIPAPGEQYF; CDR3nt: TGCGCCAGCAGCCCCCGGGCGATCCCGGCGCCGGGGGAGCAGTACTTC
d_gene: TRBD1; v_gene: TRBV6-5; abundance: .; j_gene: TRBJ2-7; len: 15; CDR3aa: CASSRTGTGRYEQYF; CDR3nt: TGTGCCAGCAGCCGGACCGGGACAGGACGCTACGAGCAGTACTTC
d_gene: .; v_gene: TRBV11-3; abundance: .; j_gene: TRBJ2-3; len: 14; CDR3aa: CASSFGGSTDTQYF; CDR3nt: TGTGCCAGCAGCTTTGGCGGTAGCACAGATACGCAGTATTTT
d_gene: .; v_gene: TRBV5-1; abundance: .; j_gene: TRBJ2-7; len: 15; CDR3aa: CASSSGQFPSYEQYF; CDR3nt: TGCGCCAGCAGCTCTGGACAGTTCCCCTCCTACGAGCAGTACTTC
d_gene: TRBD1; v_gene: TRBV18; abundance: .; j_gene: TRBJ2-1; len: 15; CDR3aa: CASSQGTGSYNEQFF; CDR3nt: TGTGCCAGCTCACAAGGGACAGGGTCCTACAATGAGCAGTTCTTC
d_gene: TRBD1; v_gene: TRBV9; abundance: once; j_gene: TRBJ1-1; len: 16; CDR3aa: CASSVVGGGMNTEAFF; CDR3nt: TGTGCCAGCAGCGTAGTAGGAGGGGGCATGAACACTGAAGCTTTCTTT
d_gene: .; v_gene: TRBV2; abundance: .; j_gene: TRBJ2-6; len: 18; CDR3aa: CASSEIPRGYSGANVLTF; CDR3nt: TGTGCCAGCAGTGAAATTCCGAGGGGCTACTCTGGGGCCAACGTCCTGACTTTC
d_gene: TRBD1; v_gene: TRBV12-5; abundance: .; j_gene: TRBJ1-2; len: 24; CDR3aa: CASGLVPMGSNRRDRGAKQYGYTF; CDR3nt: TGTGCTAGTGGTTTGGTACCGATGGGGTCTAACCGACGGGACAGGGGCGCCAAACAGTATGGCTACACCTTC
d_gene: TRBD2; v_gene: TRBV10-2; abundance: .; j_gene: TRBJ2-1; len: 13; CDR3aa: CASSDSLAGQQFF; CDR3nt: TGCGCCAGCAGTGACTCCTTAGCGGGGCAGCAGTTCTTC
d_gene: TRBD1; v_gene: TRBV5-4; abundance: .; j_gene: TRBJ1-1; len: 15; CDR3aa: CASSGKGQVYTEAFF; CDR3nt: TGTGCCAGCAGCGGGAAGGGACAGGTCTACACTGAAGCTTTCTTT
d_gene: .; v_gene: TRBV7-7; abundance: .; j_gene: TRBJ2-1; len: 16; CDR3aa: CASSLTAGATYNEQFF; CDR3nt: TGTGCTAGCAGCTTAACGGCGGGGGCAACCTACAATGAGCAGTTCTTC
d_gene: .; v_gene: TRBV5-1; abundance: .; j_gene: TRBJ2-2; len: 15; CDR3aa: CASSSGQIGTGELFF; CDR3nt: TGCGCCAGCAGCTCCGGACAGATTGGCACCGGGGAGCTGTTTTTT